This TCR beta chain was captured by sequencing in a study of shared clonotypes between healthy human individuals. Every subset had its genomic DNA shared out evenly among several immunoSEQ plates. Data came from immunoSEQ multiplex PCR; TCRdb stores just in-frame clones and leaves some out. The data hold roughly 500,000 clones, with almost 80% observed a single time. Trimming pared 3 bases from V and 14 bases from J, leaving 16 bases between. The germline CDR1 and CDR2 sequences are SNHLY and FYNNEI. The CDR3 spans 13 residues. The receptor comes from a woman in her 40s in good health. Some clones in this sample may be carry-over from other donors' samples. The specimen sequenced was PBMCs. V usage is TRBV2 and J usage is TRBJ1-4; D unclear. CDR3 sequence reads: CASSDVAGTTLFF. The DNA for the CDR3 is TGTGCCAGCAGTGATGTGGCTGGTACTACCCTGTTTTTT.